This TCR beta chain is from a study of OX40 agonist ivuxolimab in advanced cancers. General study points: CD4+ T cells averaged fewer expanded clones than CD8+ T cells.

Here immunoSEQ multiplex PCR was the method, and the copy in TCRdb shows in-frame clones only, minus some. The data show some 95,000 clones, with around nine tenths seen just once and about 0.82% held by the top ten. In this sample, this clone turned up once. The antigen remains undetermined. This CDR3 comprises 12 residues. Deletions cut 5 bases from V and 3 bases from J, with 7 bases between. In germline, CDR1 is SGHVS, CDR2 FQNEAQ. The sequences come from CD4+ or CD8+ T cells sorted from blood, collected in a trial of the OX40 agonist ivuxolimab. The J gene is TRBJ1-2, the V gene TRBV7-8; no clear D gene. This receptor was identified in an adult with an advanced solid tumor such as melanoma, head and neck, liver or kidney cancer. The CDR3 DNA reads TGTGCCAGCAGCCGTGGTGACTATGGCTACACCTTC. It specifies CASSRGDYGYTF.